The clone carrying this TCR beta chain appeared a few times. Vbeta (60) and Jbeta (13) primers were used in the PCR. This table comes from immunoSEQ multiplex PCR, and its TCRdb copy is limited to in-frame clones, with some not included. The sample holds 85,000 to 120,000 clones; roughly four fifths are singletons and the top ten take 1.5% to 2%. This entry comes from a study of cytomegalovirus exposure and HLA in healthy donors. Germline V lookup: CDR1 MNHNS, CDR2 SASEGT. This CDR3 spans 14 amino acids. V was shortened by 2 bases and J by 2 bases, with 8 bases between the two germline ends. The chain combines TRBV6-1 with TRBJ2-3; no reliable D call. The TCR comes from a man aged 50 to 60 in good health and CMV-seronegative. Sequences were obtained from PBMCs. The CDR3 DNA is TGTGCCAGCAGTGAAAATCCCTACACAGATACGCAGTATTTT. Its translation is CASSENPYTDTQYF.